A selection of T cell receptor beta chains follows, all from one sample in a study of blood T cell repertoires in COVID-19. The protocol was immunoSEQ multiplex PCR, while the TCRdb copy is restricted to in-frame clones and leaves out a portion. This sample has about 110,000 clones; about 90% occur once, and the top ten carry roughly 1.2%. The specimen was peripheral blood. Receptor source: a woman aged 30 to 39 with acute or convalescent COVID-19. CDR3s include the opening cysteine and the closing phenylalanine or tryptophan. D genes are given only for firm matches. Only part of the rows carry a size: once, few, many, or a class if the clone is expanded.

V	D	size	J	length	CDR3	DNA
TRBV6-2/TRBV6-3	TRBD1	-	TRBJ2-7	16	CASSATRGPSSYEQYF	TGTGCCAGCAGTGCAACCAGGGGGCCGAGCTCCTACGAGCAGTACTTC
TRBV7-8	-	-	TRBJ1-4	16	CASSLARAGVKEKLFF	TGTGCCAGCAGCTTAGCGCGGGCAGGGGTGAAGGAAAAACTGTTTTTT
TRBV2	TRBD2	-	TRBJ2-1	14	CASSALAGVGEQFF	TGTGCCAGCAGTGCACTAGCGGGGGTAGGAGAGCAGTTCTTC
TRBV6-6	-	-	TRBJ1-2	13	CASRGGNNYGYTF	TGTGCCAGCCGGGGGGGGAACAACTATGGCTACACCTTC
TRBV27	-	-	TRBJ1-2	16	CASSFAGRGWEYGYTF	TGTGCCAGCAGTTTTGCAGGGAGGGGCTGGGAGTATGGCTACACCTTC
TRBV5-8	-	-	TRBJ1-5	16	CASRRAGGVSNQPQHF	TGTGCCAGCAGGCGCGCTGGGGGGGTTAGCAATCAGCCCCAGCATTTT
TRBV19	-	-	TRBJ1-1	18	CASSMQARRFAEGTEAFF	TGTGCCAGTAGTATGCAGGCCCGGAGATTTGCGGAGGGGACTGAAGCTTTCTTT
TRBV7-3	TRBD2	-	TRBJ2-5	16	CASSSGLAGGSETQYF	TGTGCCAGCAGCTCAGGACTAGCGGGAGGTAGCGAGACCCAGTACTTC
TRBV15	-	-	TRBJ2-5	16	CATSSPLTGTLETQYF	TGTGCCACCAGCAGTCCTTTAACCGGGACTTTGGAGACCCAGTACTTC
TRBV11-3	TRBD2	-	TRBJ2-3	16	CASSPFFTSAADTQYF	TGTGCCAGCAGCCCCTTCTTCACTAGCGCGGCAGATACGCAGTATTTT
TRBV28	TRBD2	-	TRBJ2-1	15	CASSLFREAYNEQFF	TGTGCCAGCAGTTTATTTCGGGAGGCCTACAATGAGCAGTTCTTC
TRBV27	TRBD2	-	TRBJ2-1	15	CASRGGTSVYNEQFF	TGTGCCAGCAGGGGCGGGACTAGCGTCTACAATGAGCAGTTCTTC
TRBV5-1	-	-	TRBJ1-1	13	CASSLSRSTEAFF	TGCGCCAGCAGCTTATCCAGGTCCACTGAAGCTTTCTTT
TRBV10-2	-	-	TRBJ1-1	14	CASSEDRMNTEAFF	TGCGCCAGCAGTGAAGACAGAATGAACACTGAAGCTTTCTTT
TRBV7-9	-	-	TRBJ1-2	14	CASSLPSGQYGYTF	TGTGCCAGCAGCTTACCTTCTGGACAGTATGGCTACACCTTC
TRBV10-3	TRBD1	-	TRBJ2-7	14	CAIRGQGDSYEQYF	TGTGCCATCAGGGGACAGGGGGACTCCTACGAGCAGTACTTC
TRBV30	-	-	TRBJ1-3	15	CAWSVGAGAGNTIYF	TGTGCCTGGAGTGTAGGGGCAGGGGCTGGAAACACCATATATTTT
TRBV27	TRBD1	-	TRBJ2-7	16	CASSSRAPGQAYEQYF	TGTGCCAGCAGCTCTAGAGCGCCGGGACAGGCTTACGAGCAGTACTTC
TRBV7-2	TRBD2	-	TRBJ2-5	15	CASSSLGGGAETQYF	TGTGCCAGCAGCTCCCTGGGCGGGGGGGCTGAGACCCAGTACTTC
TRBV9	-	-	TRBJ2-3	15	CASSVGGRGTDTQYF	TGTGCCAGCAGCGTAGGGGGCAGAGGCACAGATACGCAGTATTTT
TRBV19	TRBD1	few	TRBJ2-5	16	CASSPLRTGGGETQYF	TGTGCCAGTAGTCCCCTAAGGACAGGGGGCGGGGAGACCCAGTACTTC
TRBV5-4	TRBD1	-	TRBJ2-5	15	CASSFRTGGQETQYF	TGTGCCAGCAGCTTCAGGACAGGGGGCCAAGAGACCCAGTACTTC
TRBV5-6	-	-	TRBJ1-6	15	CASSASLDGNSPLHF	TGTGCCAGCAGCGCTAGCCTAGACGGGAATTCACCCCTCCACTTT
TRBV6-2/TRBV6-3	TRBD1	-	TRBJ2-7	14	CASSRDRVRGEQYF	TGTGCCAGCAGCAGAGACAGGGTTAGAGGCGAGCAGTACTTC
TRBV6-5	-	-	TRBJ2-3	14	CASSYNRGTDTQYF	TGTGCCAGCAGTTACAACAGGGGCACAGATACGCAGTATTTT
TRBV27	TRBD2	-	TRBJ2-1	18	CASSFGFLAGGAYNEQFF	TGTGCCAGCAGTTTTGGGTTCTTAGCGGGGGGGGCGTACAATGAGCAGTTCTTC
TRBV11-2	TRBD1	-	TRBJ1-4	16	CASSLDRGFTNEKLFF	TGTGCCAGCAGCCTGGACAGGGGATTTACTAATGAAAAACTGTTTTTT
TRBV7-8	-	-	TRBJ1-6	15	CASSLVTGYNSPLHF	TGTGCCAGCAGCTTAGTCACAGGCTATAATTCACCCCTCCACTTT
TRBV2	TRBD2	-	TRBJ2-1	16	CASSEIGRGGYNEQFF	TGTGCCAGCAGTGAAATCGGGCGGGGGGGTTACAATGAGCAGTTCTTC
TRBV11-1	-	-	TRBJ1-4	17	CASSLAGAGAVDEKLFF	TGTGCCAGCAGCTTAGCAGGGGCAGGTGCCGTGGATGAAAAACTGTTTTTT
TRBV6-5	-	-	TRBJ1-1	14	CASSFIQETTEAFF	TGTGCCAGCAGTTTCATACAGGAGACCACTGAAGCTTTCTTT
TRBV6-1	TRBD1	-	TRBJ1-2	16	CASSQGTGGGDYGYTF	TGTGCCAGCAGTCAAGGGACAGGGGGCGGCGACTATGGCTACACCTTC
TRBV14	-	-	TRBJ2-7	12	CASSPTGYEQYF	TGTGCCAGCAGCCCGACAGGATACGAGCAGTACTTC
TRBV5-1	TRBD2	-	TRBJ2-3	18	CASSLGLAGGLGTDTQYF	TGCGCCAGCAGCTTGGGACTAGCGGGGGGGCTGGGCACAGATACGCAGTATTTT
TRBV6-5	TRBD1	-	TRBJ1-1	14	CASSYKDRVTEAFF	TGTGCCAGCAGTTATAAGGACAGGGTGACTGAAGCTTTCTTT
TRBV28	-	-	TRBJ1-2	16	CASSFGTFRQNYGYTF	TGTGCCAGCAGTTTCGGGACATTCCGGCAAAATTATGGCTACACCTTC
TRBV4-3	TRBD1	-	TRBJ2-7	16	CASSQNTGDHAYEQYF	TGCGCCAGCAGCCAAAATACAGGGGACCATGCCTACGAGCAGTACTTC
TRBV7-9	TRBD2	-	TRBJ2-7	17	CASSYSLYSGRPYEQYF	TGTGCCAGCAGCTACTCACTTTATAGCGGGAGACCCTACGAGCAGTACTTC
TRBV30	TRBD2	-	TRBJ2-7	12	CAWSSGRGEQYF	TGTGCCTGGTCTAGCGGGAGAGGCGAGCAGTACTTC
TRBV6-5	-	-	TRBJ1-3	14	CASSYGNSGNTIYF	TGTGCCAGCAGTTACGGCAACTCTGGAAACACCATATATTTT
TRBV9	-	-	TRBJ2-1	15	CASSVEDSSYNEQFF	TGTGCCAGCAGCGTAGAGGACAGCTCCTACAATGAGCAGTTCTTC
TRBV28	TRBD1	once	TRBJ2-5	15	CASSLYTGGVETQYF	TGTGCCAGCAGTTTATATACAGGGGGCGTGGAGACCCAGTACTTC
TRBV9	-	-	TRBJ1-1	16	CASSPRGAVLNTEAFF	TGTGCCAGCAGCCCCCGAGGAGCAGTCTTGAACACTGAAGCTTTCTTT
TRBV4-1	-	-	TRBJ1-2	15	CASSQDPLGLAGYTF	TGCGCCAGCAGCCAAGATCCCCTGGGCTTGGCCGGCTACACCTTC
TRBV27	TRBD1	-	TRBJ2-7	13	CASSSGQGYEQYF	TGTGCCAGCAGTTCGGGACAGGGCTACGAGCAGTACTTC
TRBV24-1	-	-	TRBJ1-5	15	CATSEIPGSGQPQHF	TGTGCCACCAGTGAGATTCCAGGGTCGGGTCAGCCCCAGCATTTT
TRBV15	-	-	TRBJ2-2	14	CATKQTIGAGELFF	TGTGCCACCAAGCAGACTATTGGGGCCGGGGAGCTGTTTTTT
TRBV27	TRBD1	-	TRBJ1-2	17	CASSKYMGQGEAYGYTF	TGTGCCAGCAGCAAATACATGGGACAGGGGGAGGCCTATGGCTACACCTTC
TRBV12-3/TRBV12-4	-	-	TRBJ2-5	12	CASSLVRETQYF	TGTGCCAGCAGCCTAGTGCGGGAGACCCAGTACTTC
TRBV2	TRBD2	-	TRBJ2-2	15	CASTSGRVWTGELFF	TGTGCCAGCACCTCAGGGAGGGTTTGGACCGGGGAGCTGTTTTTT
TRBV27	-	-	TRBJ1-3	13	CASSSQGGNTIYF	TGTGCCAGCAGTTCCCAGGGGGGAAACACCATATATTTT
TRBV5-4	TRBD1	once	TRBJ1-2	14	CASSRQGLHYGYTF	TGTGCCAGCAGCAGACAGGGGTTACACTATGGCTACACCTTC
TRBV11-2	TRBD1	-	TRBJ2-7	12	CASSGTGGEQYF	TGTGCCAGCAGCGGGACAGGCGGCGAGCAGTACTTC
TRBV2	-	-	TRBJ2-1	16	CASSGLGGSSYNEQFF	TGTGCCAGCAGCGGACTTGGGGGGAGCTCCTACAATGAGCAGTTCTTC
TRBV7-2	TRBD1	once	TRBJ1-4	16	CASSLLGPGGGEKLFF	TGTGCCAGCAGCTTATTGGGGCCAGGGGGTGGTGAAAAACTGTTTTTT
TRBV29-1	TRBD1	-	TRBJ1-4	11	CSVGTGEKLFF	TGCAGCGTTGGGACAGGTGAAAAACTGTTTTTT